The TCR beta chain described here comes from a study of blood T cell repertoires in COVID-19. Study-level background: There were acute and convalescent COVID-19 samples, and they came from the United States, Italy and Spain.

Using immunoSEQ multiplex PCR, the repertoire was profiled, and TCRdb retains in-frame clones only, with some absent. The sample has about 270,000 clones; 75% to 90% are singletons. The V end was cut by 6 bases, the J end by 7 bases, with 13 bases between. This CDR3 is 11 amino acids long. Germline V gene lookup returns CDR1 DFQATT and CDR2 SNEGSKA (reference sequence). This chain links TRBV20-1 with TRBJ2-7, with D tentatively TRBD2 (6 bases). This receptor was taken from a young woman who had recovered from COVID-19. Sequences were obtained from PBMCs or T cells enriched from blood (not recorded which). The CDR3 nucleotides are TGCAGTGCGCCGTGGGGGGATGAGCAGTACTTC. It translates to CSAPWGDEQYF.